This entry lists 3 T cell receptor beta chains sequenced from one sample in a study of early stage breast cancer tumors. Here immunoSEQ multiplex PCR was the method, and the copy in TCRdb shows in-frame clones only, minus some. The sample records more than 65,000 clones, 65% to 85% being singletons. Sequencing input: blood. These receptors came from a person aged 35 to 50 with breast cancer.

This chain joins TRBV28 and TRBJ1-4; no reliable D call. This CDR3 is 15 amino acids long. The V end lost 0 bases, the J end lost 3 bases, and 8 bases lay between the germline ends. Germline V CDR1 and CDR2: MDHEN, SYDVKM. CDR3 coding DNA: TGTGCCAGCAGTTTATGGGGTAGCCCTAATGAAAAACTGTTTTTT. Amino acids: CASSLWGSPNEKLFF.

This clone was seen only once. The chain carries TRBV30 and TRBJ1-5; no definite D call. This CDR3 is built from 14 residues. Trimming stripped 0 bases from V and 0 bases from J, with 6 bases between. Germline values: CDR1 GTSNPN, CDR2 SVGIG (reference sequence). The CDR3 here is CAWSVSISNQPQHF. CDR3 in DNA: TGTGCCTGGAGTGTGAGTATTAGCAATCAGCCCCAGCATTTT.

V is TRBV19 and J is TRBJ1-1, with D perhaps TRBD1 (6 bases). CDR3 length equals 16 residues. Deletions cut 3 bases from V and 1 base from J, with 15 bases between. Germline V gives CDR1 LNHDA, CDR2 SQIVND (reference sequence). The CDR3 nucleotides read TGTGCCAGTAGTATTTATCTGGGACACACGAACACTGAAGCTTTCTTT. It is translated as CASSIYLGHTNTEAFF.